Below, 3 T cell receptor beta chains from the same sample are listed, as sequenced in a study of T cell responses to AZD1222 COVID-19 vaccine (TCRdb year 2021). The library was obtained by the immunoSEQ multiplex PCR assay. TCRdb provides this immuneACCESS table in a form limited to in-frame rearrangements. Some clones are lacking; in checked studies, under half of them reflect an unresolved V gene, and why the rest are absent is not known. The sample contains some 99,000 clones, about nine tenths of them found a single time. The ten largest clones capture about 5% of the sample. The time point label on this specimen signifies: baseline before first vaccination. Sequencing used peripheral blood, obtained on day 0 of AZD1222 vaccination. These TCRs come from an adult in good health.

This clone appeared a few times. The chain links TRBV5-4 to TRBJ2-7; D assignment may be TRBD1 or TRBD2 (5 bases each). Trimming removed 4 bases at V and 3 bases at J, with 17 bases between. The CDR3 sequence is 15 residues long. CDR1 is SGHNT, CDR2 YYREEE, per germline (reference sequence). The CDR3 here is CASSPEGTSGYEQYF. The CDR3 nucleotides are TGTGCCAGCAGCCCTGAAGGGACCTCAGGCTACGAGCAGTACTTC.

The chain employs TRBV23-1 and TRBJ1-6, with 9 bases matching TRBD1. TRBV23-1 is marked as an open reading frame, function uncertain. The CDR3 totals 16 residues. Germline trimming cut 2 bases from V and 7 bases from J; bases unmatched to any gene: 6. CDR3 in amino acids: CASSQKTGGRNSPLHF. The CDR3 nucleotides read TGCGCCAGCAGTCAAAAGACAGGGGGTAGGAATTCACCCCTCCACTTT.

The chain links TRBV5-6 to TRBJ2-2; 8 positions match TRBD2. The CDR3 is 16 residues long. The germline gives CDR1 SGHDT, CDR2 YYEEEE. J was trimmed by 6 bases and V by 0 bases; bases with no gene match: 7. This CDR3 is CASSLEGTRWSGELFF. CDR3 coding DNA: TGTGCCAGCAGCTTGGAGGGGACTAGATGGTCCGGGGAGCTGTTTTTT.